This T cell receptor (beta chain) is from a study of tumour-infiltrating T cells in Burkitt lymphoma. Study-level information: This cohort included all epidemiological subtypes of Burkitt lymphoma. Productive clonality predicted overall and progression-free survival.

This table comes from immunoSEQ multiplex PCR, and its TCRdb copy is limited to in-frame clones, with some not included. This table holds around 48,000 clones, roughly 31% found once. This clone was seen only a few times. Its specificity is unknown. Study conclusions and caveats: Many Burkitt lymphoma patients shared several public clonotypes.

This clonotype was obtained from a human donor with Burkitt lymphoma. The sequenced sample was tumor tissue.

The DNA for the CDR3 is TGTGCCAGCAGTAAAGGGACAGGGGGAATAGGTGGTACGCAGTATTTT. Residues: CASSKGTGGIGGTQYF. This rearrangement joins TRBV2 to TRBJ2-3; 11 nucleotides align to TRBD1. The V and J ends lost 5 bases and 8 bases, in that order; junction bases with no gene match: 12. There are 16 residues in the CDR3. Germline CDR1 SNHLY, CDR2 FYNNEI.